A selection of T cell receptor beta chains follows, all from one sample in a study of T cell clonotyping in hematopoietic cell transplantation. Sequencing was performed with immunoSEQ multiplex PCR; in TCRdb, only in-frame clones are kept and a portion is missing. The table shows roughly 27,000 clones, with under 97% occurring only once. The sequenced material came from peripheral blood mononuclear cells. These receptors all come from a man in his fifties in good health. Some clones in this sample may be carry-over from other donors' samples. Each CDR3 is given without its conserved first and last residue. Fields, in order: V gene, CDR3 protein.

TRBV6-4	ATNWVGVYGYT
TRBV30	AWNSRGSITDTQY
TRBV2	ASSARGNHDEQY
TRBV9	ASSRDSYGYT
TRBV7-6	ASSLARMGGGAGELF
TRBV19	ASSITTRRSGANVLT
TRBV7-2	ATGPTGEKLF
TRBV5-8	ASSPVRHLQGETQY
TRBV7-6	ASSRAATNEKLF
TRBV4-1	ASSQVWGRSSYEQY
TRBV2	ASSGGTGGGQPQH
TRBV18	ASSPQPTGEDGYT
TRBV6-5	ASSYDRGEKLF
TRBV29-1	SVEGLNYGYT
TRBV29-1	SAISGTSGGHSYNEQF
TRBV5-6	ASSPQTGGGEKLF
TRBV19	ASSIGRGGSYEQY
TRBV7-2	ASSPTTGRFDPQH
TRBV5-1	ASTQRTGRNTGELF
TRBV5-1	ASSAPVRGHTGELF
TRBV28	ASSLGTERPQH
TRBV7-2	ASSLYQGGGNTIY
TRBV29-1	SAGNRDEQY
TRBV5-1	ASSIRTGVGYEQY
TRBV5-6	ASSPGQGNEQF
TRBV28	ASALSNQPQH
TRBV4-3	ASSPRSIVAYTEAF
TRBV15	ATSREGAYQETQY
TRBV19	ASTPGYVTEAF
TRBV6-5	ASSYQGAENTEAF
TRBV5-1	ASSLAGQGVGYT
TRBV6-6	ASSYSTTTNEKLF
TRBV4-2	ASSQSSRGVKGRFGEQY
TRBV7-2	ASSLAAGGQYEQY
TRBV2	ASSESSYNSPLH
TRBV7-9	ASSFSLLTERGDQPQH
TRBV28	AGRGGPMNTEAF
TRBV11-2	ASSSGNRGGTEAF
TRBV19	ASSGVSRSYEQY
TRBV2	ASPKGQEGAEAF
TRBV29-1	SVEGIGDSYNEQF
TRBV30	AWSVSGGEPQH
TRBV9	ASGTSGTGELF
TRBV28	ASSFPLILAGNSTDTQY
TRBV7-3	ASSLARNQPQH
TRBV5-5	ASSTAYEQY
TRBV29-1	SANLGGGGGELF
TRBV7-9	ASTPWGPMNSGANVLT
TRBV11-3	ASSYIGPYSEQY
TRBV5-5	ASSFETLGQY
TRBV7-9	ASSLRQGGNTIY
TRBV9	ASSAQQGATEAF
TRBV7-9	ASTVGQGPHEQY
TRBV4-1	ASSRPHGGNTEAF
TRBV7-9	ASSSPTGTGLSEQY
TRBV2	ASSRTSGGTQETQY
TRBV6-1	ASSLDSFYGYT
TRBV30	AWRRLAGEYEQY
TRBV9	ASSVGGYNEKLF
TRBV4-3	ASSQVYQYNEQF